The source of this TCR beta chain is a study of OX40 agonist ivuxolimab in advanced cancers. This clone was seen only a few times. Generated by immunoSEQ multiplex PCR, the TCRdb table keeps only in-frame clones and is missing some. The top ten clones hold around 1.5% of a sample with over 75,000 clones, less than 95% of them seen once. V was clipped by 4 bases and J by 6 bases, with 16 bases between them. Germline V lookup: CDR1 MNHEY, CDR2 SMNVEV (reference sequence). This CDR3 contains 15 residues. The starting material was CD4+ or CD8+ T cells sorted from blood, obtained in a trial of the OX40 agonist ivuxolimab. V is TRBV27 and J is TRBJ2-1; D is possibly TRBD2 (6 bases). The origin of this receptor is an adult with an advanced solid tumor such as melanoma, head and neck, liver or kidney cancer. The DNA for the CDR3 is TGTGCCAGCAGTTCTCGTGTTTTCGGGGGCAATGAGCAGTTCTTC. It translates to CASSSRVFGGNEQFF.